These T cell receptor beta chains were read from a single sample in a study of T cells in Graves' hyperthyroidism and ophthalmopathy. One entry per CDR3 protein, called by TCRdb with MiXCR from the multiplex PCR reads. This sample has roughly 560,000 distinct CDR3 sequences, with 14% to 15% found just once. The sequenced sample consisted of blood. All receptors come from a middle-aged woman with Graves' ophthalmopathy. CDR3s include the opening cysteine and the closing phenylalanine or tryptophan. A D gene is named only where the DNA matches it firmly. The size field is filled for only some rows; it gives once, few, many or a size class.

j_gene	abundance	d_gene	v_gene	CDR3nt	CDR3aa
TRBJ2-7	many	TRBD1	TRBV27	TGTGCCAGCAGTTTAGCCCAGGGGGCCTACGAGCAGTACTTC	CASSLAQGAYEQYF
TRBJ2-7	many	.	TRBV6-2/TRBV6-3	TGTGCCAGCAGCCCCCTCTGGGGATCCTGGACAACGCTCTCCTACGAGCAGTACTTC	CASSPLWGSWTTLSYEQYF
TRBJ1-2	.	TRBD1	TRBV6-2/TRBV6-3	TGTGCCAGCAGTTCCAGGACAGGGAACGTCAGGGGAAACTATGGCTACACCTTC	CASSSRTGNVRGNYGYTF
TRBJ2-5	many	.	TRBV20-1	TGCAGTGCCCGGGGGTCGCCCGAAGAGACCCAGTACTTC	CSARGSPEETQYF
TRBJ1-2	few	.	TRBV18	TGTGCCAGCTCACCTGATCCCTTCTATGGCTACACCTTC	CASSPDPFYGYTF
TRBJ1-1	.	.	TRBV28	TGTGCCAGCAGTTCGACGGGCGGCAGGGCTGAAGCTTTCTTT	CASSSTGGRAEAFF
TRBJ1-1	few	.	TRBV7-8	TGTGCCAGCAGCTTCTCGTGGACTGAAGCTTTCTTT	CASSFSWTEAFF
TRBJ2-5	many	.	TRBV28	TGTGCCAGCACCACAGCGGACTCCTTGGGAGAGACCCAGTACTTC	CASTTADSLGETQYF
TRBJ2-2	many	.	TRBV5-5	TGTGCCAGCAGCTTGGGGGGGCCCGGCACCGGGGAGCTGTTTTTT	CASSLGGPGTGELFF
TRBJ2-7	.	.	TRBV3-1	TGTGCCAGCAGCCAAGATCTCCTAGCGACCTACGAGCAGTACTTC	CASSQDLLATYEQYF
TRBJ1-2	many	.	TRBV6-2/TRBV6-3	TGTGCCAGCAGTTACCAGCGGGGCTACACCTTC	CASSYQRGYTF
TRBJ2-7	.	.	TRBV7-2	.	CASSLPGEAFFGQGTFEQYF
TRBJ2-5	.	.	TRBV6-1	TGTGCCAGCAGTGAATATTGGCAGGCGAAGACCCAGTACTTC	CASSEYWQAKTQYF
TRBJ2-7	many	TRBD1	TRBV19	TGTGCCACCCCGGACAGGGGGCACTACGAGCAGTACTTC	CATPDRGHYEQYF
TRBJ2-5	.	TRBD2	TRBV7-3	TGTGCCAGCAGCTTAACTGCGGGAGTGAGGGAGACCCAGTACTTC	CASSLTAGVRETQYF
TRBJ2-5	many	.	TRBV11-2	TGTGCCAGCAGCTATCGGAGATCCCAAGAGACCCAGTACTTC	CASSYRRSQETQYF
TRBJ2-6	many	.	TRBV24-1	TGTGCCACATCCGACTCTGGGGCCAACGTCCTGACTTTC	CATSDSGANVLTF
TRBJ1-2	.	TRBD1	TRBV6-2/TRBV6-3	TGTGCCAGCAGTTACGTGGGACAGGAGGTATATAGCTACACCTTC	CASSYVGQEVYSYTF
TRBJ1-5	many	TRBD1	TRBV28	TGTGCCAGCAGTTCTGCGGGACAGCGCGATCAGCCCCAGCATTTT	CASSSAGQRDQPQHF
TRBJ1-3	many	.	TRBV12-5	TGTGCTAGTGGTTTGGTCCCGAGTGAAAACACCATATATTTT	CASGLVPSENTIYF
TRBJ2-5	.	TRBD2	TRBV11-1	TGTGCCAGCAGCCACGGGTGGGGGGGAGGCCCCCAGGAGACCCAGTACTTC	CASSHGWGGGPQETQYF
TRBJ1-5	many	TRBD1	TRBV6-2/TRBV6-3	TGTGCCAGCAGAATGGACAGGGCACCCTATAGCAATCAGCCCCAGCATTTT	CASRMDRAPYSNQPQHF
TRBJ1-5	few	.	TRBV2	TGTGCCAGCAGTGACTCATACGCGATCCAGCCCCAGCATTTT	CASSDSYAIQPQHF
TRBJ2-2	.	TRBD2	TRBV24-1	TGTGCCACCAGTGGAGGAATAGCGGGAGGCAACACCGGGGAGCTGTTTTTT	CATSGGIAGGNTGELFF
TRBJ2-2	.	.	TRBV7-9	TGTGCCAGCAAAAGCGGGCTAGCTGTCACCGGGGGGCTGTTTTTT	CASKSGLAVTGGLFF
TRBJ2-4	many	.	TRBV12-3/TRBV12-4	TGTGCCAGCAGTTGGTCGGCAGGGGACTTTTACTTC	CASSWSAGDFYF
TRBJ1-2	many	.	TRBV11-1	TGTGCCAGCAGCTCTCCCAAGCAAGCCCAGACTGCTAACTATGGCTACACCTTC	CASSSPKQAQTANYGYTF
TRBJ1-1	.	TRBD1	TRBV5-1	TGCGCCAGCAGCCCCAAGACAGGGTACAACACTGAAGCTTTCTTT	CASSPKTGYNTEAFF
TRBJ2-7	.	.	TRBV5-6	TGTGCCAGCAGCTTGGTGGGGGCGGAAACCTACGAGCAGTACTTC	CASSLVGAETYEQYF
TRBJ1-5	many	.	TRBV12-5	TGTGCTAGTGCCGTGGATGGGGATCAGCCCCAGCATTTT	CASAVDGDQPQHF
TRBJ2-7	.	TRBD1	TRBV5-1	TGCGCCAGCAGTCCTTCCGGGACAGGGCTCTACGAGCAGTACTTC	CASSPSGTGLYEQYF
TRBJ2-5	many	.	TRBV10-3	TGTGCCATCAGCCCTGAAGTAGCGTCCCCCCAAGAGACCCAGTACTTC	CAISPEVASPQETQYF
TRBJ1-1	many	.	TRBV12-3/TRBV12-4	TGTGCCAGCAGCCTTAAGGCTTCGGGTTCGAACACTGAAGCTTTCTTT	CASSLKASGSNTEAFF
TRBJ1-2	.	TRBD1	TRBV28	TGTGCCAGCAGTCCTAGGGACAGGGGGTTGGGAGGCTACACCTTC	CASSPRDRGLGGYTF
TRBJ2-7	many	.	TRBV12-3/TRBV12-4	TGTGTCTCTTTCTGGGAGCAGTACTTC	CVSFWEQYF
TRBJ1-5	many	.	TRBV2	TGTGCCAGCAGTGAGGGCAGGGTAGCCAATCAGCCCCAGCATTTT	CASSEGRVANQPQHF
TRBJ2-7	few	.	TRBV18	TGTGCCAGCTCACCCATCGCAGGGGACGAGCAGTACTTC	CASSPIAGDEQYF
TRBJ1-1	many	.	TRBV10-3	TGTGCCATCGCTAGGGGTGAAGACACTGAAGCTTTCTTT	CAIARGEDTEAFF
TRBJ2-5	many	.	TRBV3-1	TGTGCCAGCAGCCAAACTGAAGGGGGTGGAGAGACCCAGTACTTC	CASSQTEGGGETQYF
TRBJ1-2	many	.	TRBV6-1	TGTGCCAGCAGTAAGACCACAGCAAACTATGGCTACACCTTC	CASSKTTANYGYTF
TRBJ2-7	few	TRBD1	TRBV13	TGTGCCAGCAGCCCTCGATACGGGACAGGGGGCTACGAGCAGTACTTC	CASSPRYGTGGYEQYF
TRBJ2-7	few	.	TRBV4-3	TGCGCCAGCAGCCATCATGCTACCCAGGGAGGCTACGAGCAGTACTTC	CASSHHATQGGYEQYF
TRBJ2-7	many	.	TRBV14	TGTGCCAGCAGCCAAGGGTCATCCTACGAGCAGTACTTC	CASSQGSSYEQYF